Given below is one TCR beta chain in context. Its target is not known. The entry originates in a study of cytomegalovirus exposure and HLA in healthy donors. At the level of the study: From HLA-typed donors, an early data release held tens of millions of unique TCRs.

Study-wide points: In a later analysis, about 17,000 TCR beta sequences were associated with HLA alleles at 0.05 false discovery rate. A later analysis, which compared TCR beta chains of equal frequency, found the HLA-associated ones more clonally expanded.

CDR1 and CDR2 (germline): SGHAT, FQNNGV. Trimming removed 1 base at V and 2 bases at J, with 9 bases between. The CDR3 is 14 residues long. Amplification used 60 Vbeta primers and 13 Jbeta primers. Original processing methods: Later analysis identified 80 million to 90 million unique TCR beta chains, 9 million to 12 million shared. Sequencing was performed with immunoSEQ multiplex PCR; in TCRdb, only in-frame clones are kept and a portion is missing. V and J calls and clone size are as listed in that table; D and trimming were resolved from the DNA. The table shows about 190,000 clones, with approximately 80% occurring only once.

This chain links TRBV11-2 with TRBJ2-7; tentatively, D is TRBD1 (6 bases). The sequenced material came from PBMCs. This receptor was obtained from a woman aged 18-30 years in good health and CMV-seropositive. CDR3 in amino acids: CASSLGGRAYEQYF. The CDR3 region has the DNA TGTGCCAGCAGCTTAGGGGGGCGGGCCTACGAGCAGTACTTC. Full variable domain (missing parts from reference TRBV11-2 and TRBJ2-7): EAGVAQSPRYKIIEKRQSVAFWCNPISGHATLYWYQQILGQGPKLLIQFQNNGVVDDSQLPKDRFSAERLKGVDSTLKIQPAKLEDSAVYLCASSLGGRAYEQYFGPGTRLTVT.